These T cell receptor beta chains were read from a single sample in a study. TCRdb re-called the RT-PCR reads through MiXCR, storing one row per CDR3 protein. Of about 680,000 distinct CDR3 sequences listed, 12% to 15% were seen once; the top ten hold 3.6%. The specimen was memory CD4+ T cells from blood. These receptors all stem from a female donor in good health, serving as a healthy control. The CDR3 runs from the conserved cysteine through the conserved F or W. A D gene is named only where the DNA matches it firmly. Clone size is given for some rows only: seen once, a few or many times, or a class if the clone is expanded.

j_gene: TRBJ2-7
d_gene: -
v_gene: TRBV6-6
abundance: many
CDR3aa: CASGNAGALREQYF
CDR3nt: TGTGCCAGCGGTAACGCCGGGGCCCTTCGCGAGCAGTACTTC

j_gene: TRBJ2-2
d_gene: -
v_gene: TRBV6-2/TRBV6-3
abundance: -
CDR3aa: CASSYSWGALAGELFF
CDR3nt: TGTGCCAGCAGTTACTCGTGGGGGGCCTTGGCCGGGGAGCTGTTTTTT

j_gene: TRBJ2-4
d_gene: TRBD2
v_gene: TRBV5-1
abundance: -
CDR3aa: CASSGGTSGSNIQYF
CDR3nt: TGCGCCAGCAGCGGGGGGACTAGCGGGAGCAACATTCAGTACTTC

j_gene: TRBJ1-1
d_gene: -
v_gene: TRBV20-1
abundance: -
CDR3aa: CSARWAGMNTEAFF
CDR3nt: TGCAGTGCTAGATGGGCAGGAATGAACACTGAAGCTTTCTTT

j_gene: TRBJ1-2
d_gene: -
v_gene: TRBV20-1
abundance: -
CDR3aa: CSATQGTSVTTYGYTF
CDR3nt: TGCAGTGCTACCCAGGGGACATCCGTGACTACCTATGGCTACACCTTC

j_gene: TRBJ2-7
d_gene: -
v_gene: TRBV5-1
abundance: few
CDR3aa: CASSLGDPGYEQYF
CDR3nt: TGCGCCAGCAGCTTGGGGGACCCCGGCTACGAGCAGTACTTC

j_gene: TRBJ1-1
d_gene: TRBD1
v_gene: TRBV20-1
abundance: many
CDR3aa: CSARRTGGSPEAFF
CDR3nt: TGCAGTGCAAGACGGACAGGGGGCTCGCCTGAAGCTTTCTTT

j_gene: TRBJ2-3
d_gene: -
v_gene: TRBV9
abundance: few
CDR3aa: CASSVGARSGTDTQYF
CDR3nt: TGTGCCAGCAGCGTAGGTGCCAGGAGTGGCACAGATACGCAGTATTTT

j_gene: TRBJ2-1
d_gene: TRBD2
v_gene: TRBV7-3
abundance: few
CDR3aa: CASSLGLPYNEQFF
CDR3nt: TGTGCCAGCAGCTTGGGACTACCATACAATGAGCAGTTCTTC

j_gene: TRBJ2-6
d_gene: -
v_gene: TRBV20-1
abundance: -
CDR3aa: CSARDFRRSSSGANVLTF
CDR3nt: TGCAGTGCTAGAGACTTTAGGAGATCTAGCTCTGGGGCCAACGTCCTGACTTTC

j_gene: TRBJ1-5
d_gene: TRBD1
v_gene: TRBV6-5
abundance: few
CDR3aa: CASSYSWGQRNQPQHF
CDR3nt: TGTGCCAGCAGTTACTCGTGGGGACAGCGCAATCAGCCCCAGCATTTT

j_gene: TRBJ1-1
d_gene: TRBD1
v_gene: TRBV27
abundance: few
CDR3aa: CASRPRQGAGPEAFF
CDR3nt: TGTGCCAGCAGACCACGACAGGGGGCGGGACCTGAAGCTTTCTTT

j_gene: TRBJ2-5
d_gene: -
v_gene: TRBV21-1
abundance: -
CDR3aa: CASSWGGLRETQYF
CDR3nt: TGTGCCAGCAGTTGGGGGGGCCTGAGGGAGACCCAGTACTTC

j_gene: TRBJ2-2
d_gene: TRBD1
v_gene: TRBV11-3
abundance: -
CDR3aa: CASSLEWDRDRAITGELFF
CDR3nt: TGTGCCAGCAGCTTAGAATGGGACCGGGACAGGGCCATCACCGGGGAGCTGTTTTTT

j_gene: TRBJ1-1
d_gene: -
v_gene: TRBV20-1
abundance: many
CDR3aa: CSARDIRYTEAFF
CDR3nt: TGCAGTGCTAGAGATATCAGATACACTGAAGCTTTCTTT

j_gene: TRBJ1-6
d_gene: -
v_gene: TRBV12-3/TRBV12-4
abundance: many
CDR3aa: CASSDGPGASNSPLHF
CDR3nt: TGTGCCAGCAGTGATGGCCCAGGGGCGAGTAATTCACCCCTCCACTTT

j_gene: TRBJ2-5
d_gene: -
v_gene: TRBV7-2
abundance: many
CDR3aa: CASSLLPSWSETQYF
CDR3nt: TGTGCCAGCAGCTTGTTGCCTAGCTGGTCGGAGACCCAGTACTTC

j_gene: TRBJ2-3
d_gene: TRBD1
v_gene: TRBV5-1
abundance: -
CDR3aa: CASSLQTGVVRGTNTQYF
CDR3nt: TGCGCCAGCAGCTTACAAACAGGGGTAGTTCGGGGCACAAATACGCAGTATTTT

j_gene: TRBJ2-1
d_gene: TRBD2
v_gene: TRBV20-1
abundance: many
CDR3aa: CSARDGLAGREQFF
CDR3nt: TGCAGTGCTAGGGATGGACTAGCGGGTCGTGAGCAGTTCTTC

j_gene: TRBJ2-1
d_gene: TRBD2
v_gene: TRBV20-1
abundance: many
CDR3aa: CSAGTSGEGSYNEQFF
CDR3nt: TGCAGTGCCGGGACTAGCGGGGAGGGATCCTACAATGAGCAGTTCTTC

j_gene: TRBJ2-3
d_gene: -
v_gene: TRBV25-1
abundance: -
CDR3aa: CANSIRAHTQYF
CDR3nt: TGTGCAAATTCAATCCGGGCTCATACGCAGTATTTT

j_gene: TRBJ2-3
d_gene: -
v_gene: TRBV11-3
abundance: -
CDR3aa: CASSFAEEDTQYF
CDR3nt: TGTGCCAGCAGCTTTGCGGAAGAAGATACGCAGTATTTT

j_gene: TRBJ1-1
d_gene: -
v_gene: TRBV5-1
abundance: few
CDR3aa: CASTEPGGGAAFF
CDR3nt: TGCGCCAGCACCGAACCGGGCGGAGGGGCCGCTTTCTTT

j_gene: TRBJ2-1
d_gene: -
v_gene: TRBV24-1
abundance: -
CDR3aa: CATSDGADNEQFF
CDR3nt: TGTGCCACCAGTGATGGGGCAGATAATGAGCAGTTCTTC